This T cell receptor beta chain was sequenced in a study of blood T cells in healthy people across ages. A second PCR of roughly 7 to 11 cycles used a sample-barcoded 5' primer and a J-beta primer mix. TCRdb called the 5' RACE reads again in MiXCR, with one record for every CDR3 protein. The repertoire holds some 1.5 million distinct CDR3 sequences, with approximately 42% as singletons. This clonotype has a handful of counts. CDR3 length: 14 residues. In germline, CDR1 is ENHRY, CDR2 SYGVKD. V dropped 10 bases and J dropped 6 bases, with 21 bases sitting between them. The V call is TRBV10-3, the J call TRBJ1-2; D call uncertain. This clonotype originated in a woman younger than 35 in good health. The sample consisted of blood. CDR3 sequence reads: CATRNNPSEHGYTF. The CDR3, as DNA: TGTGCCACCCGAAATAACCCATCCGAGCATGGCTACACCTTC.